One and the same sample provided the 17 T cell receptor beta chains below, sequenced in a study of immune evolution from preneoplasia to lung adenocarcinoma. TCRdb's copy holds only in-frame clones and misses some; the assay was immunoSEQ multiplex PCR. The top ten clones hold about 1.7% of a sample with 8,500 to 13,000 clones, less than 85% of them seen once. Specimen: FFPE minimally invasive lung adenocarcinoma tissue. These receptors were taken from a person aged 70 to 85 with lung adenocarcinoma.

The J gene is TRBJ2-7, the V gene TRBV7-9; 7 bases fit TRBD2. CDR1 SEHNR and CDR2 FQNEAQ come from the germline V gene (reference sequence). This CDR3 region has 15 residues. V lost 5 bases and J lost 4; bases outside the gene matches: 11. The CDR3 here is CASSPTGGGAYEQYF. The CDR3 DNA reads TGTGCCAGCAGCCCCACGGGGGGTGGGGCTTACGAGCAGTACTTC.

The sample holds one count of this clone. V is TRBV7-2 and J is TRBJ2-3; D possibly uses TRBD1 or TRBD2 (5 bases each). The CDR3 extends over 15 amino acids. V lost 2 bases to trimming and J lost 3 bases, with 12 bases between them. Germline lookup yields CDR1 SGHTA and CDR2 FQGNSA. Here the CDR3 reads CASSLQGRTTDTQYF. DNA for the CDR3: TGTGCCAGCAGCTTACAGGGACGGACAACAGATACGCAGTATTTT.

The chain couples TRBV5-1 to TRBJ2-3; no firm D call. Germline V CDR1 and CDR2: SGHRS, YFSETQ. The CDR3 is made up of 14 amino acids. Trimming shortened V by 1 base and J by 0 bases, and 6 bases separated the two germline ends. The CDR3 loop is CASSLQESTDTQYF. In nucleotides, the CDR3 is TGCGCCAGCAGCTTGCAGGAGAGCACAGATACGCAGTATTTT.

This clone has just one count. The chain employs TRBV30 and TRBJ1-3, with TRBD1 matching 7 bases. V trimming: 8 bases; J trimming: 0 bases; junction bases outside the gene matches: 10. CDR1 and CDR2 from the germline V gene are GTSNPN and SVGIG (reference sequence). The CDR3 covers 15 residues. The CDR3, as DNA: TGTGCCCGCCAGGGGGACAGAGGCTCTGGAAACACCATATATTTT. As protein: CARQGDRGSGNTIYF.

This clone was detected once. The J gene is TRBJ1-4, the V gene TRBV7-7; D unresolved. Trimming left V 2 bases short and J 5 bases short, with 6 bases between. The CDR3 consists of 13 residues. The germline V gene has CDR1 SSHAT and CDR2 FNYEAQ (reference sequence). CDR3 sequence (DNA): TGTGCCAGCAGCTTAAACAGAAATGAAAAACTGTTTTTT. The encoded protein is CASSLNRNEKLFF.

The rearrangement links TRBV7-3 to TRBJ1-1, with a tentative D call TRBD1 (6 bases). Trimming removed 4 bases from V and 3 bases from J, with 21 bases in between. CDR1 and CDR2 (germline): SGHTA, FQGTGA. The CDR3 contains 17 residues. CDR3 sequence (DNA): TGTGCCAGCAGCTCAATAACTCAGGGGTGGGAAGACACTGAAGCTTTCTTT. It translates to CASSSITQGWEDTEAFF.

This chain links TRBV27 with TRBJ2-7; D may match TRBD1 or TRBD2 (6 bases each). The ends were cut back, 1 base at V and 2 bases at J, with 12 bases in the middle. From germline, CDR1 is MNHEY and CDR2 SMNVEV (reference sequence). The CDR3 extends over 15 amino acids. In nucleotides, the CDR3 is TGTGCCAGCAGTTTATTCGGGGGCCTAACCTACGAGCAGTACTTC. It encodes CASSLFGGLTYEQYF.

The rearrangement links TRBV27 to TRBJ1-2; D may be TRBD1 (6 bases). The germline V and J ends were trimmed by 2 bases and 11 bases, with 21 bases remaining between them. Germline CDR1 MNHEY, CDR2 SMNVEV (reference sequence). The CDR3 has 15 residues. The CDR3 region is CASSLTNWGPEGYTF. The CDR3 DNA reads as TGTGCCAGCAGTTTAACGAATTGGGGGCCAGAGGGATACACCTTC.

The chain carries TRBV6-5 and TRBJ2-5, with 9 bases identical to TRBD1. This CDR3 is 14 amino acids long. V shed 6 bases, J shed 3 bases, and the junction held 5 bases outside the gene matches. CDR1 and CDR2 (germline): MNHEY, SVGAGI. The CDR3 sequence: CASSPGTGKETQYF. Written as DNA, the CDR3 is TGTGCCAGCAGCCCCGGGACAGGGAAAGAGACCCAGTACTTC.

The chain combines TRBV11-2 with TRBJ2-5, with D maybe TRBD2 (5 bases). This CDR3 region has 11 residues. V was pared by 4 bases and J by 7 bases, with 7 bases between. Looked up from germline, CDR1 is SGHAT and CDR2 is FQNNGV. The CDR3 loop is CASSSGSTQYF. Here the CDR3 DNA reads TGTGCCAGCAGCTCGGGGTCGACCCAGTACTTC.

CDR3 DNA sequence: TGCGCCAGCAGTGAGCAAACAGGGGCCGAGCAGTACTTC. Its translation is CASSEQTGAEQYF. This rearrangement joins TRBV10-1 to TRBJ2-7, with 7 bases fitting TRBD1. The germline gives CDR1 WNHNN, CDR2 SYGVQD (reference sequence). This CDR3 has 13 amino acids. V shed 2 bases, J shed 6 bases, and the junction held 4 bases outside the gene matches.

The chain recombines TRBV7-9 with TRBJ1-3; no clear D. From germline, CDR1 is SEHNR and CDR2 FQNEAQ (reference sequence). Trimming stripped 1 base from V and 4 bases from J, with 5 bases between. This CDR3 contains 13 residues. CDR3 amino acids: CASSLVIGNTIYF. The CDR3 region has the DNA TGTGCCAGCAGCTTAGTCATCGGAAACACCATATATTTT.

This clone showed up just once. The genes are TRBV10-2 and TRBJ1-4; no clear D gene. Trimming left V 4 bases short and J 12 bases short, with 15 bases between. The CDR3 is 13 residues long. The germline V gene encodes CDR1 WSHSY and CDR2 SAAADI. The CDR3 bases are TGCGCCAGCAGTGCAGATAAAGAGAGCGAACTGTTTTTT. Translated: CASSADKESELFF.

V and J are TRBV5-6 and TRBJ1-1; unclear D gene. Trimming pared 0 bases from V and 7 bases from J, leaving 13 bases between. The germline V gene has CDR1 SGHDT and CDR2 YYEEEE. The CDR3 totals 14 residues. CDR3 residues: CASSLAFSISEAFF. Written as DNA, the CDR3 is TGTGCCAGCAGCTTGGCCTTCTCCATCAGTGAAGCTTTCTTT. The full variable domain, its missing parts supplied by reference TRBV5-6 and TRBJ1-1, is DAGVTQSPTHLIKTRGQQVTLRCSPKSGHDTVSWYQQALGQGPQFIFQYYEEEERQRGNFPDRFSGHQFPNYSSELNVNALLLGDSALYLCASSLAFSISEAFFGQGTRLTVV.

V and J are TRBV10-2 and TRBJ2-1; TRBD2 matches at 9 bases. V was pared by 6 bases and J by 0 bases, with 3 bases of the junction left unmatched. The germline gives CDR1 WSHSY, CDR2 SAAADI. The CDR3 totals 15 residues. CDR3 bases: TGCGCCAGCAGGATTAGCGGGAGCTCCTACAATGAGCAGTTCTTC. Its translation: CASRISGSSYNEQFF.

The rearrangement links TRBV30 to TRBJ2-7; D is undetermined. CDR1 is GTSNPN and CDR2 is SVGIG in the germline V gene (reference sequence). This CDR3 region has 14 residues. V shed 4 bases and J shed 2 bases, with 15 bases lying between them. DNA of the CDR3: TGTGCCTGGACCTCAAAAGTCGGCCCCTACGAGCAGTACTTC. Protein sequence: CAWTSKVGPYEQYF.

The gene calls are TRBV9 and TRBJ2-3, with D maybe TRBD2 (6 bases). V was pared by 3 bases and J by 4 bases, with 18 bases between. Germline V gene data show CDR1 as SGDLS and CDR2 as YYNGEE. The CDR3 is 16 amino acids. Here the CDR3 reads CASSAFGAGGADTQYF. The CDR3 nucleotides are TGTGCCAGCAGCGCCTTCGGGGCAGGCGGGGCAGATACGCAGTATTTT.